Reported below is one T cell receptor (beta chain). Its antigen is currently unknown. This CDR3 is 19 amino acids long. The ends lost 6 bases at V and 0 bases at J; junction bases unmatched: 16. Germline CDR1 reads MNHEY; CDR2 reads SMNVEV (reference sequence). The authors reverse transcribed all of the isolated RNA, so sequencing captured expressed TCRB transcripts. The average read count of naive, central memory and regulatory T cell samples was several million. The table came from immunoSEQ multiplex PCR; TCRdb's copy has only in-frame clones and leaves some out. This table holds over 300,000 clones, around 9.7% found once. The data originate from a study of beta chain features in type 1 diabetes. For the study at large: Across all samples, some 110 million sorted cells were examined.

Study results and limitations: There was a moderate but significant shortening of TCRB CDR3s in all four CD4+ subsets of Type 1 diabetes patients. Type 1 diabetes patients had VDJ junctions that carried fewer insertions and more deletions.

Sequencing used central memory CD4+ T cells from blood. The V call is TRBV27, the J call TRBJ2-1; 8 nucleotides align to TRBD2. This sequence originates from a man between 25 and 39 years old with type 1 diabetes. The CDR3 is CASSPLVGAGGPSYNEQFF. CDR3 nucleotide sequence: TGTGCCAGCAGCCCTCTTGTTGGGGCGGGGGGACCCTCCTACAATGAGCAGTTCTTC.